Here is one TCR beta chain with its context. The method was immunoSEQ multiplex PCR; TCRdb's version includes in-frame clones alone and lacks a portion of them. The sample has approximately 660,000 clones, approximately 88% seen once; the top ten hold 0.008% to 0.011%. This specimen belongs to a study of shared T cell receptors in the human thymus. CDR1 is MNHEY, CDR2 SMNVEV, per germline (reference sequence). Trimming removed 1 base from V and 7 bases from J; junction bases left unmatched: 5. The CDR3 sequence is 16 residues long. These data also featured in a second study, about human thymus T cells. In that study: Resections from corrective heart surgery provided thymus tissue. Use of V and J genes seemed skewed within the thymic and blood repertoires. Unrelated individuals were reported by related research to share highly overlapping thymic repertoires.

The sequenced sample consisted of thymocytes. The chain combines TRBV27 with TRBJ2-1; 12 nucleotides align to TRBD2. The TCR sequence derives from a boy under two years old with a congenital heart defect. As DNA, the CDR3 is TGTGCCAGCAGTTTATTACTAGCGGGAGGTTGGAATGAGCAGTTCTTC. It translates to CASSLLLAGGWNEQFF.